Detailed here is one T cell receptor beta chain. The antigen remains unidentified. CDR1 LGHNA and CDR2 YSLEER come from the germline V gene. This CDR3 region has 17 residues. The J segment lost 2 bases and the V segment lost 1 base, leaving 3 bases of the junction unmatched. This sample was taken from a study of Ad26.COV2.S vaccination and SARS-CoV-2 variants. Study summary: Intramuscular Ad26.COV2.S at 5x10^10 or 1x10^11 viral particles. Overall study findings and caveats: The breadth of spike-specific CD8+ and CD4+ T cell responses after vaccination was reportedly substantial.

The table came from immunoSEQ multiplex PCR; TCRdb's copy has only in-frame clones and leaves some out. Of roughly 300,000 clones in the sample, approximately 86% are singletons; the top ten hold about 11%. Treatment noted: some 20 received Ad26.COV2.S at low or high dose, single or two shots; roughly five received placebo; per-sample allocation not given. All samples were drawn on day 63, counting from the first vaccine or placebo injection. Expressing Wuhan-strain SARS-CoV-2 spike, an Ad26 vector served as the vaccine. The chain joins TRBV4-3 to TRBJ2-1, with TRBD2 identical over 12 bases. Sequenced material: peripheral blood, taken in a trial of Ad26.COV2.S vaccine versus placebo. The TCR comes from a person aged 18-60 years who received the Ad26.COV2.S COVID-19 vaccine or a placebo. The CDR3 reads CASSQALAGGAYNEQFF. The CDR3 DNA follows: TGCGCCAGCAGCCAAGCTCTAGCGGGGGGGGCCTACAATGAGCAGTTCTTC.